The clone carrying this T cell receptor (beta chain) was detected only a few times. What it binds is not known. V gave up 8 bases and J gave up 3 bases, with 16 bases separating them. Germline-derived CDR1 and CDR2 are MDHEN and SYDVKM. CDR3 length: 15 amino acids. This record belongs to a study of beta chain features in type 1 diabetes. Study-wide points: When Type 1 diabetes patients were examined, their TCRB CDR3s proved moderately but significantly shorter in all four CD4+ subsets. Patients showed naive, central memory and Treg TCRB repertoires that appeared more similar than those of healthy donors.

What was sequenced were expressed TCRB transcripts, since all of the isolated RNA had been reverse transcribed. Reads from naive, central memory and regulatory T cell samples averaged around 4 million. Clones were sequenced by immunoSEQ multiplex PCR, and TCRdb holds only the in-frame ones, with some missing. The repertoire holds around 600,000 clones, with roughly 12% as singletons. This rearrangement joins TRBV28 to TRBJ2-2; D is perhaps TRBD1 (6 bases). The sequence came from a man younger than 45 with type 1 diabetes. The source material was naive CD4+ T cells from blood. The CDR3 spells CASASGGIDTGELFF. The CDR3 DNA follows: TGTGCCAGCGCGTCTGGGGGCATTGACACCGGGGAGCTGTTTTTT.